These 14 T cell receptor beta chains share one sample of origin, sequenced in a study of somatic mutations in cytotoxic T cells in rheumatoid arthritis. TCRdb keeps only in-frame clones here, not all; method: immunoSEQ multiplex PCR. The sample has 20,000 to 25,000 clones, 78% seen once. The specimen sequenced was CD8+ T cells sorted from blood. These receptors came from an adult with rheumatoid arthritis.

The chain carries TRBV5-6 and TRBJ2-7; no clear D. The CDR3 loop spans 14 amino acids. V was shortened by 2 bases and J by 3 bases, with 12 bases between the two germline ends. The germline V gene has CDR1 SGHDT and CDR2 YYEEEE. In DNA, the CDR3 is TGTGCCAGCAGCTTAGGTGCCTCCCTCTACGAGCAGTACTTC. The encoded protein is CASSLGASLYEQYF.

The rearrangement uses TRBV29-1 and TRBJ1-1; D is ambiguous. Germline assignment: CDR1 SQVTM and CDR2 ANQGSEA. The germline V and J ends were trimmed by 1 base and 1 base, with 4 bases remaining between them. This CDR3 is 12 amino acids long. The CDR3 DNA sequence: TGCAGCGTTGAAGCCGAGAACACTGAAGCTTTCTTT. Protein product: CSVEAENTEAFF. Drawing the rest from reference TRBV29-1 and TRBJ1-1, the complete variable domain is SAVISQKPSRDICQRGTSLTIQCQVDSQVTMMFWYRQQPGQSLTLIATANQGSEATYESGFVIDKFPISRPNLTFSTLTVSNMSPEDSSIYLCSVEAENTEAFFGQGTRLTVV.

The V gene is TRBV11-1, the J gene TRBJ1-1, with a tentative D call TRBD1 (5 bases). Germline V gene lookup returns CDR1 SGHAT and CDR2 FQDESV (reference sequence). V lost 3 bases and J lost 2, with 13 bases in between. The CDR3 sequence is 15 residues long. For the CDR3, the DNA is TGTGCCAGCAGCTTTGAGGGGATGGGAAACACTGAAGCTTTCTTT. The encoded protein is CASSFEGMGNTEAFF.

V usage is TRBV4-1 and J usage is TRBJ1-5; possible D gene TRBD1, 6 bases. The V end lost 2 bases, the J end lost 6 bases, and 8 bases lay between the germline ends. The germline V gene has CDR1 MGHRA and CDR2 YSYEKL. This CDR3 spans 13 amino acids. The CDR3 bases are TGCGCCAGCAGCCAAAAAGGGGGTCAGCCCCAGCATTTT. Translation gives CASSQKGGQPQHF.

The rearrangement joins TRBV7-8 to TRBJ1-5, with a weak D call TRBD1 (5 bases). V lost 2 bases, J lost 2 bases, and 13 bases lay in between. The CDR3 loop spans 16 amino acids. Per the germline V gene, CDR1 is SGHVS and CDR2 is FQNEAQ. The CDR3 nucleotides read TGTGCCAGCAGCTTATCCCCGGGGGTAGGCAATCAGCCCCAGCATTTT. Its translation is CASSLSPGVGNQPQHF. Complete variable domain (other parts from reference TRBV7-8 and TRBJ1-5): GAGVSQSPRYKVAKRGQDVALRCDPISGHVSLFWYQQALGQGPEFLTYFQNEAQLDKSGLPSDRFFAERPEGSVSTLKIQRTQQEDSAVYLCASSLSPGVGNQPQHFGDGTRLSIL.

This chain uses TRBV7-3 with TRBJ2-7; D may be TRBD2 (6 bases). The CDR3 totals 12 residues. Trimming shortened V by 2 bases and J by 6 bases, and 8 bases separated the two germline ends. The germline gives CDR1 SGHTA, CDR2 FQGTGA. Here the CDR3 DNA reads TGTGCCAGCAGCTTAGGCGGGGCCGAGCAGTACTTC. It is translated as CASSLGGAEQYF.

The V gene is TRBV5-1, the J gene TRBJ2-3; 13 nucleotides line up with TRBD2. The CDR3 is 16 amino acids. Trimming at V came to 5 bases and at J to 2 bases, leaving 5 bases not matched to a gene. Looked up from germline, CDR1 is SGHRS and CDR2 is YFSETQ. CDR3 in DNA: TGCGCCAGCAGGTACGGACTAGCGGGGGACACAGATACGCAGTATTTT. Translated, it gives CASRYGLAGDTDTQYF.

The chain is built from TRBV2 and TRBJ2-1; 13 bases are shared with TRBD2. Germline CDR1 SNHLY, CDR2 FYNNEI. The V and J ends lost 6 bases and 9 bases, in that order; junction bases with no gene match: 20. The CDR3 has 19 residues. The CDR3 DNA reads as TGTGCCAGCAGGGACGACTTGGGGATAGGACTAGCGGGGGCAAGTGAGCAGTTCTTC. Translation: CASRDDLGIGLAGASEQFF.

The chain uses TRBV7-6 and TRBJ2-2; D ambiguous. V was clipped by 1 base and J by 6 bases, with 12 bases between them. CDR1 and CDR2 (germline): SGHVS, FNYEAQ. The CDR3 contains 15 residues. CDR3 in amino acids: CASSLDGRKAGELFF. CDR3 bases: TGTGCCAGCAGCTTAGACGGCCGGAAGGCCGGGGAGCTGTTTTTT.

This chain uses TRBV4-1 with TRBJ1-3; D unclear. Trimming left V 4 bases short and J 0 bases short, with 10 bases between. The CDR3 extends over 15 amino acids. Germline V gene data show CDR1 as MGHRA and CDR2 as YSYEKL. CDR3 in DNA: TGCGCCAGCAGCCCATGGCGGGACTCTGGAAACACCATATATTTT. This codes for CASSPWRDSGNTIYF.

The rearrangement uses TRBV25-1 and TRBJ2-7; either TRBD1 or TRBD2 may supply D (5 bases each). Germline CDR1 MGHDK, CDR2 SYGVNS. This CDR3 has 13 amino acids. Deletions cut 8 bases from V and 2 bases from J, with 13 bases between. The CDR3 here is CASEGTDTYEQYF. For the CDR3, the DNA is TGTGCCAGCGAGGGGACGGACACCTACGAGCAGTACTTC.

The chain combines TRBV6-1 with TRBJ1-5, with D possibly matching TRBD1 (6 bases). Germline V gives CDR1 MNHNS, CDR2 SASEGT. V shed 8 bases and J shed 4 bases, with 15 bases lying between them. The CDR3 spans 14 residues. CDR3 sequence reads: CASFMGGGNQPQHF. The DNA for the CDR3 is TGTGCCAGCTTTATGGGGGGCGGGAATCAGCCCCAGCATTTT.

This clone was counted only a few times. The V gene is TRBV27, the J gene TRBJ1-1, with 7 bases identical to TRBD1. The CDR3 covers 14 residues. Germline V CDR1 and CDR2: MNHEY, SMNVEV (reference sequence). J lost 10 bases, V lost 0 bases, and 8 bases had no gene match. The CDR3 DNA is TGTGCCAGCAGTTTATCCAGGACAGGATCTGGAGCTTTCTTT. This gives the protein CASSLSRTGSGAFF.

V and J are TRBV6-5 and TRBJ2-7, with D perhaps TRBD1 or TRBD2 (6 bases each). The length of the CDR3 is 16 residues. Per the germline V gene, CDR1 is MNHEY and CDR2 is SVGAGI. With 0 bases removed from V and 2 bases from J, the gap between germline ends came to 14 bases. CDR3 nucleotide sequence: TGTGCCAGCAGTTACTCGAAGGAGGGGGGAACCTACGAGCAGTACTTC. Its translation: CASSYSKEGGTYEQYF.